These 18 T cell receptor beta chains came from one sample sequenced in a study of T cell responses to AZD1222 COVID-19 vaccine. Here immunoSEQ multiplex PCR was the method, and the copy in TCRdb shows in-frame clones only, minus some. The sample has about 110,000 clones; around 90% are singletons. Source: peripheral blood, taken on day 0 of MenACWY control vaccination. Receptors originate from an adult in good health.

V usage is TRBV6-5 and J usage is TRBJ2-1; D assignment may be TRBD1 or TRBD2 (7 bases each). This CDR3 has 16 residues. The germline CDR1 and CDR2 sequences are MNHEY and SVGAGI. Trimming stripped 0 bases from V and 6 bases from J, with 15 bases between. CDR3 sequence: CASSYSPARGGNEQFF. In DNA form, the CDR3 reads TGTGCCAGCAGTTACTCCCCAGCCAGGGGGGGCAATGAGCAGTTCTTC.

CDR3 coding DNA: TGCGCCAGCAGCTTGGAGGGGATTGACAATGAGCAGTTCTTC. Translated, it gives CASSLEGIDNEQFF. The chain joins TRBV5-1 to TRBJ2-1; D is possibly TRBD1 (5 bases). Trimming took off 0 bases at V and 5 bases at J, with 9 bases between the two ends. Germline V gene lookup returns CDR1 SGHRS and CDR2 YFSETQ. The CDR3 spans 14 residues.

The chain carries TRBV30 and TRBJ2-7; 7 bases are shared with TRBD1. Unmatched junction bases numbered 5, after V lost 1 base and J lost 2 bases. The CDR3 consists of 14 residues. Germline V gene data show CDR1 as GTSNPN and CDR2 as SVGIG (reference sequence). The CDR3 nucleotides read TGTGCCTGGAGTGGCCGGACAGGAGCCTACGAGCAGTACTTC. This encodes CAWSGRTGAYEQYF.

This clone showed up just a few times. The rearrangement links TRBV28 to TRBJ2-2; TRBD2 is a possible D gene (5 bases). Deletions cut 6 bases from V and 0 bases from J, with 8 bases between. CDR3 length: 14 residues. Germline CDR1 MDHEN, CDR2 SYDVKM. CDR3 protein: CASSEGTNTGELFF. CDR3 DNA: TGTGCCAGCAGCGAGGGTACGAACACCGGGGAGCTGTTTTTT.

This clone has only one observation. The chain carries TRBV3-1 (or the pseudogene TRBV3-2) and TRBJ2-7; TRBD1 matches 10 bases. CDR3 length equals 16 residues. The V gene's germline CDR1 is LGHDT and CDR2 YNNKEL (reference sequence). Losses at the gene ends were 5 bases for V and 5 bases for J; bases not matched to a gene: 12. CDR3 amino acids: CASSYVLPGQGHEQYF. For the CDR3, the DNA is TGTGCCAGCAGCTATGTACTTCCGGGACAGGGGCACGAGCAGTACTTC.

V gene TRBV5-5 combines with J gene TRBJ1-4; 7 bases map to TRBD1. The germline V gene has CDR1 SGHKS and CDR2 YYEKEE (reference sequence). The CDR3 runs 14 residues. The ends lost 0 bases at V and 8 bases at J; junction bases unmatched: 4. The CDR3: CASSLGQGGEKLFF. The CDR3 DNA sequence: TGTGCCAGCAGCTTGGGACAGGGCGGGGAAAAACTGTTTTTT.

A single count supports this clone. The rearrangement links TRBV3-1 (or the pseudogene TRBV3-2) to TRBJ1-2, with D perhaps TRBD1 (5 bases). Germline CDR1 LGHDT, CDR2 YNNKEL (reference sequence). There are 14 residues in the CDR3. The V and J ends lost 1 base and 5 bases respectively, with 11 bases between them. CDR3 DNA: TGTGCCAGCAGCCAAGGTCCCAGGGAGTATGGCTACACCTTC. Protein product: CASSQGPREYGYTF.

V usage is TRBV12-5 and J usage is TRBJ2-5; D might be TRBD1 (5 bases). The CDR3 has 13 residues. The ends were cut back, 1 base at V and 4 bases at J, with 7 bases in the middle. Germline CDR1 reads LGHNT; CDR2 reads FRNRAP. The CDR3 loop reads CASGLGTLETQYF. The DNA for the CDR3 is TGTGCTAGTGGTTTGGGGACATTAGAGACCCAGTACTTC.

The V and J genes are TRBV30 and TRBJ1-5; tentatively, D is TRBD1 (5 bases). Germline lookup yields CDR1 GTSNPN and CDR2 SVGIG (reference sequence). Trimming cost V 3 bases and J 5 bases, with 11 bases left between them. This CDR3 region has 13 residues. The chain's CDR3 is CAWRGDGYQPQHF. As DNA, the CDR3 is TGTGCCTGGAGAGGGGACGGATATCAGCCCCAGCATTTT.

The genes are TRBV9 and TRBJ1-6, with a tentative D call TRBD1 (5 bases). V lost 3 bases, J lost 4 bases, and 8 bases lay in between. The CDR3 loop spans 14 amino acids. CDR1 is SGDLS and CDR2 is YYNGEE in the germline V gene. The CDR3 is CASSETAYNSPLHF. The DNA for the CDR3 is TGTGCCAGCAGCGAGACAGCGTATAATTCACCCCTCCACTTT. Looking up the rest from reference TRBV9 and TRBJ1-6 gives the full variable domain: DSGVTQTPKHLITATGQRVTLRCSPRSGDLSVYWYQQSLDQGLQFLIQYYNGEERAKGNILERFSAQQFPDLHSELNLSSLELGDSALYFCASSETAYNSPLHFGNGTRLTVT.

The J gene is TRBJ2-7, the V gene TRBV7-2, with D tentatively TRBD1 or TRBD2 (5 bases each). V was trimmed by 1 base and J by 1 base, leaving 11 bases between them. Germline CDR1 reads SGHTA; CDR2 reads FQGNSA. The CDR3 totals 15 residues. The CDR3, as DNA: TGTGCCAGCAGCTTAGTTGGGACGGGGTCCTACGAGCAGTACTTC. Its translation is CASSLVGTGSYEQYF.

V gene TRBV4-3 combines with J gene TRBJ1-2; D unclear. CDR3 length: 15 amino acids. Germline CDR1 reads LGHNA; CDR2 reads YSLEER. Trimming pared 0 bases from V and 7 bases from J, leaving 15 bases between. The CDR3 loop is CASSQDLGEPGGYTF. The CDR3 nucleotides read TGCGCCAGCAGCCAAGATCTTGGGGAGCCGGGTGGCTACACCTTC.

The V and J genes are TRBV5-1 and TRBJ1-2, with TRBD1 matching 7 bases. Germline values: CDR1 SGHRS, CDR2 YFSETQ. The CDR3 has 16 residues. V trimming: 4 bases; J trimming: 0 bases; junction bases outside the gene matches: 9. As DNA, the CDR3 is TGCGCCAGCAGCCCCAGACAGGGAAATACTAACTATGGCTACACCTTC. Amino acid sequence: CASSPRQGNTNYGYTF. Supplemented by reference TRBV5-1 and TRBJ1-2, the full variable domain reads KAGVTQTPRYLIKTRGQQVTLSCSPISGHRSVSWYQQTPGQGLQFLFEYFSETQRNKGNFPGRFSGRQFSNSRSEMNVSTLELGDSALYLCASSPRQGNTNYGYTFGSGTRLTVV.

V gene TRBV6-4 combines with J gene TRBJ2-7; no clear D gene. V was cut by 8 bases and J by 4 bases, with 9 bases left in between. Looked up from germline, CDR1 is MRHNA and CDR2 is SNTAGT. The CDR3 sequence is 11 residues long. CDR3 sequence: CASPQKYEQYF. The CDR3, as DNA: TGTGCCAGCCCGCAAAAATACGAGCAGTACTTC.

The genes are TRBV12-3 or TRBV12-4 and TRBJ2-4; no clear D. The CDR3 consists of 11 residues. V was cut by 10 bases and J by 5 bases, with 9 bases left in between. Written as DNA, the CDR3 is TGTGCCACCGCGGACCAAAACATTCAGTACTTC. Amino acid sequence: CATADQNIQYF.

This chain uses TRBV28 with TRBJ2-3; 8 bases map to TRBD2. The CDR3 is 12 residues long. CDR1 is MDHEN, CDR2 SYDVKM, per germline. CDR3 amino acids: CSSGSGTDTQYF. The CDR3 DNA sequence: TGTAGCAGCGGGAGCGGGACAGATACGCAGTATTTT.

The CDR3 sequence is CASSIWEAGNTIYF. The CDR3 DNA is TGTGCCAGTAGTATCTGGGAGGCCGGAAACACCATATATTTT. The chain uses TRBV19 and TRBJ1-3; unclear D gene. The V end was cut by 3 bases, the J end by 4 bases, with 10 bases between. CDR1 and CDR2 (germline): LNHDA, SQIVND (reference sequence). The length of the CDR3 is 14 residues.

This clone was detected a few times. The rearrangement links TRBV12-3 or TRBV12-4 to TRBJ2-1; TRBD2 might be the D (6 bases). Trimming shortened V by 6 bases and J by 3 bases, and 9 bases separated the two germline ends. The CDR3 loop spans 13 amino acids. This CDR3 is CASRAGSYNEQFF. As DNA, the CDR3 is TGTGCCAGCAGGGCGGGGAGCTACAATGAGCAGTTCTTC.